This T cell receptor (beta chain) was captured in a study of cytomegalovirus exposure and HLA in healthy donors. Measured with immunoSEQ multiplex PCR; TCRdb has only the in-frame clones, and not every one. The sample consists of under 130,000 clones, around 86% of them appearing once. Germline CDR1 MDHEN, CDR2 SYDVKM. The CDR3 sequence is 14 residues long. Deletions cut 5 bases from V and 2 bases from J, with 13 bases between. This sequence was found in a woman aged 18-35 years in good health and CMV-seropositive. The sequenced sample was PBMCs. This sequence joins TRBV28 and TRBJ2-7; TRBD2 is a possible D gene (6 bases). CDR3 protein: CASSPSRETYEQYF. DNA for the CDR3: TGTGCCAGCAGTCCCTCCCGGGAGACCTACGAGCAGTACTTC. Full variable domain (outside the CDR3, taken from reference TRBV28 and TRBJ2-7): DVKVTQSSRYLVKRTGEKVFLECVQDMDHENMFWYRQDPGLGLRLIYFSYDVKMKEKGDIPEGYSVSREKKERFSLILESASTNQTSMYLCASSPSRETYEQYFGPGTRLTVT.